A selection of T cell receptor beta chains follows, all from one sample in a study of stem cell transplantation in POMP-related autoinflammatory disease. The assay was immunoSEQ multiplex PCR, and TCRdb's table has in-frame clones only and misses some. The sample lists roughly 70,000 clones, roughly 91% occurring once. The sequences come from CD4+ T cells from PBMCs, collected after stem cell transplantation. The receptor source for this set is a human patient with POMP-related autoinflammation and immune dysregulation (PRAID). Some of these T cells may belong to the graft donor. Each CDR3 is given without its conserved first and last residue. Fields, in order: V gene, D gene, CDR3 protein. D genes are given only for firm matches.

v_call: TRBV3-1/TRBV3-2; d_call: NA; cdr3_aa: ASSYQGPTEAF
v_call: TRBV5-6; d_call: NA; cdr3_aa: ASSPGGIGYT
v_call: TRBV2; d_call: TRBD1; cdr3_aa: ASSPRDRGWTGELF
v_call: TRBV6-6; d_call: TRBD2; cdr3_aa: ASSSQLAGLHYEQY
v_call: TRBV2; d_call: NA; cdr3_aa: ASSDSGSLISTDTQY
v_call: TRBV5-1; d_call: TRBD2; cdr3_aa: ASSLGASGSSYEQY
v_call: TRBV27; d_call: TRBD2; cdr3_aa: ASSFSGSYEQY
v_call: TRBV10-3; d_call: NA; cdr3_aa: AISAAATYEQF
v_call: TRBV5-1; d_call: TRBD2; cdr3_aa: ASSFGTRQETQY
v_call: TRBV10-1; d_call: TRBD2; cdr3_aa: ASSHVGLAGPETQY
v_call: TRBV12-5; d_call: TRBD2; cdr3_aa: ASGLYPLLGGRAHNEQF
v_call: TRBV5-1; d_call: NA; cdr3_aa: ASSLRSHGTNEKLF
v_call: TRBV29-1; d_call: TRBD2; cdr3_aa: SARTSGDAGELF
v_call: TRBV4-2; d_call: TRBD1; cdr3_aa: ASSQVSGTGTSETQY
v_call: TRBV6-1; d_call: NA; cdr3_aa: ASSELGYQETQY
v_call: TRBV12-5; d_call: NA; cdr3_aa: ASGSYPGSSGNTGELF
v_call: TRBV7-2; d_call: NA; cdr3_aa: ASSLAGPTDTQY
v_call: TRBV7-9; d_call: TRBD2; cdr3_aa: ASSLRFRTSGSTDTQY
v_call: TRBV19; d_call: NA; cdr3_aa: ASTSTGTSTGELF
v_call: TRBV29-1; d_call: NA; cdr3_aa: SVGGQRNTGELF
v_call: TRBV7-2; d_call: TRBD2; cdr3_aa: ASSPWWSGGVNEQF
v_call: TRBV19; d_call: TRBD2; cdr3_aa: ASSRRAGDEQY
v_call: TRBV7-2; d_call: TRBD1; cdr3_aa: ASSLARRQGAGGELF
v_call: TRBV11-2; d_call: TRBD1; cdr3_aa: ASSPIRRGQGMIYEQY
v_call: TRBV23-1; d_call: NA; cdr3_aa: ASSQPLGSNTDTQY
v_call: TRBV30; d_call: NA; cdr3_aa: AWSEGNEQF
v_call: TRBV7-2; d_call: NA; cdr3_aa: ASGLEEGYGYT
v_call: TRBV24-1; d_call: NA; cdr3_aa: ATSDFGRDNEQF
v_call: TRBV11-2; d_call: TRBD1; cdr3_aa: ASSLDRTGGETQY